This T cell receptor beta chain is from a study of cytomegalovirus exposure and HLA in healthy donors. The study's findings and limits: Many donors shared some public TCRs, even though most TCR sequences were rare. What TCR beta sequences reportedly achieved was accurate prediction of HLA-A and HLA-B alleles in most subjects.

The ends were cut back, 4 bases at V and 3 bases at J, with 14 bases in the middle. Germline V CDR1 and CDR2: SQVTM, ANQGSEA. The length of the CDR3 is 14 residues. This clone was found a few times. What it binds is unknown. PCR used 60 Vbeta primers and 13 Jbeta primers. The data were produced by immunoSEQ multiplex PCR, yet TCRdb's version contains in-frame clones alone and is incomplete. Of roughly 120,000 clones in the sample, about 80% are singletons; the top ten hold about 5%. The sample consisted of PBMCs. This TCR was recovered from a middle-aged man in good health and CMV-seropositive. J is TRBJ2-3 and V is TRBV29-1; tentative D call: TRBD1 (6 bases). This chain's CDR3 is CSVVSGAITDTQYF. For the CDR3, the DNA is TGCAGCGTTGTATCAGGGGCGATTACAGATACGCAGTATTTT.